A single sample gave rise to the 21 T cell receptor beta chains below, sequenced in a study of breast tumors, draining lymph nodes, adjacent tissues (dated by TCRdb to 2016 to 2017). Receptor amplification or capture employed multiplex PCR. Data came from an Illumina HiSeq 2000. TCRdb reworked the public reads: Q25 trimming with fastp, MiXCR clone assembly, productive beta chains retained. Every distinct CDR3 protein forms one entry, paired with its most common genes and DNA. This sample lists about 180,000 distinct CDR3 sequences; about 30% were detected once. The ten top clones hold about 4.5% of the sample. The axillary draining lymph nodes of breast cancer patients were the source of the lymph node samples. The source material was axillary lymph node tissue. The receptors derive from a female donor with breast cancer. Some clones in this sample may be carry-over from other donors' samples.

This clonotype was seen ten or more times. Compared with germline, one end of the junction differs, possibly owing to a read error. Here the CDR3 reads CASSPTAGKLTMRRLIF. As DNA, the CDR3 is TGTGCCAGCAGCCCAACCGCAGGGAAACTTACAATGAGGCGCTTGATCTTC. J is TRBJ2-1 and V is TRBV4-2; perhaps TRBD1 as D (5 bases). The CDR3 sequence is 17 residues long. Per the germline V gene, CDR1 is LGHNA and CDR2 is YNFKEQ.

The sample holds many counts of this clonotype. This chain links TRBV6-5 with TRBJ2-7; 7 nucleotides line up with TRBD2. V shed 1 base, J shed 2 bases, and the junction held 5 bases outside the gene matches. Germline V lookup: CDR1 MNHEY, CDR2 SVGAGI. The CDR3 runs to 15 residues. CDR3 sequence (DNA): TGTGCCAGCAGTTACTTTGGGGGAGGGCCCTACGAGCAGTACTTC. It yields the protein CASSYFGGGPYEQYF.

This clonotype was observed many times. This rearrangement joins TRBV20-1 to TRBJ2-5; TRBD2 aligns across 7 bases. CDR1 and CDR2 from the germline V gene are DFQATT and SNEGSKA (reference sequence). CDR3 length: 17 residues. V gave up 0 bases and J gave up 4 bases; unmatched junction bases: 14. The chain's CDR3 is CSARDGGVLREPETQYF. The CDR3 coding sequence is TGCAGTGCTAGAGATGGGGGGGTGTTGCGGGAGCCAGAGACCCAGTACTTC.

This clonotype came up many times. Germline is not matched at one junction end, which may reflect a read error. The chain joins TRBV4-2 to TRBJ2-7; 16 bases fit TRBD2. The CDR3 contains 16 residues. Germline-derived CDR1 and CDR2 are LGHNA and YNFKEQ. This CDR3 reads CASSQTPGLAGGPPTF. CDR3 coding DNA: TGTGCCAGCAGCCAAACCCCGGGACTAGCGGGAGGGCCCCCCACCTTC.

J is TRBJ1-2 and V is TRBV7-6; D is undetermined. Trimming took 0 bases from V and 5 from J, leaving 7 bases between them. The germline CDR1 and CDR2 sequences are SGHVS and FNYEAQ. CDR3 length equals 13 residues. Written as DNA, the CDR3 is TGTGCCAGCAGCTTAGCAGGAGGTTATGGCTACACCTTC. Protein product: CASSLAGGYGYTF. Combining the CDR3 with reference TRBV7-6 and TRBJ1-2 gives the whole variable domain GAGVSQSPRYKVTKRGQDVALRCDPISGHVSLYWYRQALGQGPEFLTYFNYEAQQDKSGLPNDRFSAERPEGSISTLTIQRTEQRDSAMYRCASSLAGGYGYTFGSGTRLTVV.

V usage is TRBV5-5 and J usage is TRBJ1-5, with 7 nucleotides matching TRBD1. V lost 0 bases and J lost 6; bases outside the gene matches: 6. Germline V gene sequence: CDR1 SGHKS, CDR2 YYEKEE (reference sequence). The CDR3 length is 15 residues. The CDR3 here is CASSLDRGVGQPQHF. For the CDR3, the DNA is TGTGCCAGCAGCTTGGACAGGGGTGTAGGTCAGCCCCAGCATTTT.

Many counts were recorded for this clonotype. The chain carries TRBV5-8 and TRBJ2-3; TRBD2 matches 8 bases. The CDR3 covers 15 residues. Unmatched junction bases numbered 2, after V lost 2 bases and J lost 0 bases. Germline V gene data show CDR1 as SGHTS and CDR2 as YDEGEE. CDR3 in DNA: TGTGCCAGCAGCTTCGCGGGGGGCAGCACAGATACGCAGTATTTT. This encodes CASSFAGGSTDTQYF.

V and J are TRBV12-3 or TRBV12-4 and TRBJ2-3, with D tentatively TRBD2 (7 bases). V was pared by 6 bases and J by 0 bases, with 16 bases between. The CDR3 contains 16 residues. CDR3 nucleotides: TGTGCCAGCAGCGCTACCAGCGGGACAAGCACAGATACGCAGTATTTT. As protein: CASSATSGTSTDTQYF.

Many counts were recorded for this clonotype. The rearrangement uses TRBV12-3 or TRBV12-4 and TRBJ2-3; unclear D gene. The CDR3 length is 14 residues. V lost 4 bases, J lost 2 bases, and 10 bases lay in between. The CDR3 DNA reads TGTGCCAGCAGTTCCTTCCTTTCCACAGATACGCAGTATTTT. It translates to CASSSFLSTDTQYF.

The chain couples TRBV14 to TRBJ1-3; 8 nucleotides agree with TRBD1. There are 18 residues in the CDR3. CDR1 and CDR2 (germline): SGHDN, FVKESK. V gave up 7 bases and J gave up 0 bases; unmatched junction bases: 14. Here the CDR3 reads CASMQGALLDSSGNTIYF. CDR3 nucleotide sequence: TGTGCCAGCATGCAGGGGGCCCTTCTCGACAGCTCTGGAAACACCATATATTTT. Full variable domain (remainder filled in from reference TRBV14 and TRBJ1-3): EAGVTQFPSHSVIEKGQTVTLRCDPISGHDNLYWYRRVMGKEIKFLLHFVKESKQDESGMPNNRFLAERTGGTYSTLKVQPAELEDSGVYFCASMQGALLDSSGNTIYFGEGSWLTVV.

This clonotype was picked up many times. The germline gene is not matched at one end of the junction; a read error may be the cause. This chain connects TRBV2 to TRBJ2-1, with D unclear. CDR3 length equals 13 residues. Germline V gene data show CDR1 as SNHLY and CDR2 as FYNNEI. The CDR3 protein is CASRADPYNGQFF. The CDR3 DNA follows: TGTGCCAGCAGGGCAGACCCGTACAATGGGCAGTTCTTC.

The V gene is TRBV30, the J gene TRBJ2-7; 9 bases fit TRBD2. This CDR3 region has 19 residues. CDR1 and CDR2 from the germline V gene are GTSNPN and SVGIG (reference sequence). With V trimmed by 3 bases and J by 2 bases, 20 bases remained unmatched. The CDR3 DNA reads as TGTGCCTGGAGCAACCAGTGGGCTAGCGGGAAGAGGGGGCCCTACGAGCAGTACTTC. It specifies CAWSNQWASGKRGPYEQYF.

This clonotype was recorded many times. V usage is TRBV6-2 or TRBV6-3 and J usage is TRBJ2-2; maybe TRBD1 (5 bases). V shed 4 bases and J shed 5 bases, with 11 bases lying between them. This CDR3 spans 14 amino acids. The germline CDR1 and CDR2 sequences are MNHEY and SVGEGT. The CDR3: CASSSYRWTGELFF. The DNA of the CDR3 is TGTGCCAGCAGTTCATACAGGTGGACCGGGGAGCTGTTTTTT.

This clonotype showed up many times. Relative to the germline gene, one junction end is altered; a read error may explain this. CDR3 region: CASSTGTGQETQYF. The CDR3 nucleotides read TGTGCTAGCAGCACCGGGACAGGGCAAGAGACCCAGTACTTC. The chain combines TRBV7-7 with TRBJ2-5, with TRBD1 identical over 9 bases. Germline V lookup: CDR1 SSHAT, CDR2 FNYEAQ (reference sequence). There are 14 residues in the CDR3. The whole variable domain, filled in from reference TRBV7-7 and TRBJ2-5, reads GAGVSQSPRYKVTKRGQDVTLRCDPISSHATLYWYQQALGQGPEFLTYFNYEAQPDKSGLPSDRFSAERPEGSISTLTIQRTEQRDSAMYRCASSTGTGQETQYFGPGTRLLVL.

The V and J genes are TRBV2 and TRBJ2-2; 10 positions match TRBD2. This CDR3 contains 15 residues. CDR1 is SNHLY, CDR2 FYNNEI, per germline. The V and J ends lost 2 bases and 6 bases, in that order; junction bases with no gene match: 3. The CDR3 spells CASSEFLAGAGELFF. The CDR3 bases are TGTGCCAGCAGTGAATTTCTAGCGGGGGCCGGGGAGCTGTTTTTT.

Concerning this clonotype: At one boundary the junction diverges from the germline segment, which might be a read error. This chain connects TRBV7-7 to TRBJ2-2; the D is unclear. Looked up from germline, CDR1 is SSHAT and CDR2 is FNYEAQ (reference sequence). This CDR3 contains 12 residues. CDR3 protein: CASTLNTGELFF. The CDR3 region has the DNA TGTGCTAGCACCCTGAACACCGGGGAGCTGTTTTTT.

The table lists this clonotype with many counts. CDR3 sequence: CASMTDRENSGELFF. DNA for the CDR3: TGTGCCAGTATGACGGACAGGGAGAATTCCGGGGAGCTGTTTTTT. The gene calls are TRBV19 and TRBJ2-2, with TRBD1 identical over 8 bases. V lost 7 bases and J lost 6; bases outside the gene matches: 10. This CDR3 has 15 residues. The germline gives CDR1 LNHDA, CDR2 SQIVND (reference sequence).

This clonotype occurred a few times. This chain joins TRBV7-8 and TRBJ1-5, with TRBD1 as a possible D gene (6 bases). Trimming removed 3 bases at V and 11 bases at J, with 20 bases between. The CDR3 sequence is 15 residues long. Germline V gene sequence: CDR1 SGHVS, CDR2 FQNEAQ. CDR3 loop: CASSLQRGGRLTQHF. In DNA form, the CDR3 reads TGTGCCAGCAGCTTGCAGCGGGGGGGGCGATTGACCCAGCATTTT. The entire variable domain, with the rest obtained from reference TRBV7-8 and TRBJ1-5, is as follows: GAGVSQSPRYKVAKRGQDVALRCDPISGHVSLFWYQQALGQGPEFLTYFQNEAQLDKSGLPSDRFFAERPEGSVSTLKIQRTQQEDSAVYLCASSLQRGGRLTQHFGDGTRLSIL.

The CDR3 region is CASSDQKPGQKPYGYTF. CDR3 DNA sequence: TGTGCCAGCAGTGATCAAAAGCCGGGACAGAAACCGTATGGCTACACCTTC. The rearrangement links TRBV6-5 to TRBJ1-2; TRBD1 aligns across 7 bases. Trimming cost V 5 bases and J 5 bases; bases outside gene matches: 17. Germline-derived CDR1 and CDR2 are MNHEY and SVGAGI. CDR3 length: 17 residues.

This clonotype was detected ten times or more. The gene calls are TRBV7-6 and TRBJ2-3; tentatively, D is TRBD2 (7 bases). The CDR3 is made up of 17 amino acids. With 1 base removed from V and 1 base from J, the gap between germline ends came to 15 bases. CDR1 and CDR2 from the germline V gene are SGHVS and FNYEAQ. This CDR3 reads CASSLDLGGPGTDTQYF. CDR3 bases: TGTGCCAGCAGCTTAGATCTCGGGGGGCCTGGCACAGATACGCAGTATTTT.

V is TRBV4-2 and J is TRBJ1-1; tentatively, D is TRBD1 (6 bases). Trimming removed 4 bases at V and 2 bases at J, with 11 bases between. The CDR3 loop spans 14 amino acids. Germline V CDR1 and CDR2: LGHNA, YNFKEQ. CDR3 nucleotides: TGTGCCAGCAGCCCGAGGACAGCCAACACTGAAGCTTTCTTT. Its protein product is CASSPRTANTEAFF.